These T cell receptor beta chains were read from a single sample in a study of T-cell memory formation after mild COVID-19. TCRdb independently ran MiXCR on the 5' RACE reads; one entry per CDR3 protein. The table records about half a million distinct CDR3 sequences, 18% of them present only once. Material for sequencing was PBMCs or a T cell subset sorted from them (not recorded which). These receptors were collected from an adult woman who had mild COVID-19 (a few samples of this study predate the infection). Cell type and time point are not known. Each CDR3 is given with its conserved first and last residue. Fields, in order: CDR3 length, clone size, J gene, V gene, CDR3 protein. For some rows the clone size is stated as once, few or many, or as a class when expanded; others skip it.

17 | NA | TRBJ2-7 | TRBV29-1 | CSSNPCTLRQAAYEQYF
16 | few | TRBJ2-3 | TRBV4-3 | CASSQEYLAGTDTQYF
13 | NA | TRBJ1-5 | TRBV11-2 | CASSEERNQPQHF
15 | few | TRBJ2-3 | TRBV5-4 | CASSHRASSTDTQYF
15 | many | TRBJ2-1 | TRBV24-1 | CATSDPGLAGVEQFF
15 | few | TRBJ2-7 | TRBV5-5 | CASSPQGVSSYEQYF
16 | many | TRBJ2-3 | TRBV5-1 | CASSFELAVSTDTQYF
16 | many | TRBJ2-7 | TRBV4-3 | CASSPQPGQGAYEQYF
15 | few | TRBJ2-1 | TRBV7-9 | CASSWGTSGYNEQFF
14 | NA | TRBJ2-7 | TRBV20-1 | CSARERQGSYEQYF
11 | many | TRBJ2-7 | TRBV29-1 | CSVNRDREQYF
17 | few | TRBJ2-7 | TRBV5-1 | CASSPLGGRARSYEQYF
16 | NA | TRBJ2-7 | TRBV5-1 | CASSSDRGRRFYEQYF
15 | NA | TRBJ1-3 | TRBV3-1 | CASSQERGTGNTIYF
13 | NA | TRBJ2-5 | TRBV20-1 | CSARENAVETQYF
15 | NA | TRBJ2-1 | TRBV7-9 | CASSRETGVYNEQFF
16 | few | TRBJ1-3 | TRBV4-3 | CASSQGKGPSGNTIYF
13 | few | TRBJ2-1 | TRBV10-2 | CASSESTGNEQFF
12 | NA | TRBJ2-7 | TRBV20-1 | CSVLGASYEQYF
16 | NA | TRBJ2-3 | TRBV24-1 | CATSDPGTGGEDTQYF
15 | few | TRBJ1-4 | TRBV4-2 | CASSQDRTTNEKLFF
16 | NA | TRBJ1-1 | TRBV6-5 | CASSSHSGTVNTEAFF
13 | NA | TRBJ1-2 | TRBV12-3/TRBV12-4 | CASSAGTGYGYTF
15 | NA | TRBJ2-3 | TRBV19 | CASSPAGEAVDTQYF
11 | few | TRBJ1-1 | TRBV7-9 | CASSVRTEAFF
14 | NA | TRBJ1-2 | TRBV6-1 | CASSGGTTIYGYTF
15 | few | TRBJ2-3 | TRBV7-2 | CASSFRAVNTDTQYF
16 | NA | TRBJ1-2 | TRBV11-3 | CASSFVSENRNYGYTF
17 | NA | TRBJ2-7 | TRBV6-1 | CASSAPRTGAAHYEQYF
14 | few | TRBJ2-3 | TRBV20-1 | CSAWRGGSTDTQYF
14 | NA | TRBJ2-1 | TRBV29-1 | CSAPLAENYNEQFF
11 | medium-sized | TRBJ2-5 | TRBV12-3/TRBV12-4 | CASSLGETQYF
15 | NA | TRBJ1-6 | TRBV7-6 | CASSPGDRIGSPLHF
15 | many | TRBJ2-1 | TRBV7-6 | CASSLAGTSYNEQFF
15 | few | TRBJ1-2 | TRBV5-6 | CASSLVGRSNYGYTF
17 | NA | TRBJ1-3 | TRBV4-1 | CASSQVWGFAAGNTIYF
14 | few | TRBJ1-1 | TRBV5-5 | CASKLDTGPTEAFF
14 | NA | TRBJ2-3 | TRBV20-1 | CSARATGGLDTQYF
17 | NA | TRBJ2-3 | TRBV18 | CASSPLTRHTSTDTQYF
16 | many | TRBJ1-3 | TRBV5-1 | CASSLGQASSGNTIYF
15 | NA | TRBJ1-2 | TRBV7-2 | CASRQGSRGSGGYTF
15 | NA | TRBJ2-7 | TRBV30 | CAWSVRPGGSSEQYF
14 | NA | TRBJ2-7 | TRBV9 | CASSLTGTANEQYF
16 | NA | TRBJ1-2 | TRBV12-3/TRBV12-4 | CASSLGLDRLDYGYTF
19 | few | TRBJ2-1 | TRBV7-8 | CASSSQHRLAGVLYNEQFF
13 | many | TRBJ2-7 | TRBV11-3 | CASSLYGGYEQYF
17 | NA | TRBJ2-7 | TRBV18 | CASSPVGTGPLSYEQYF
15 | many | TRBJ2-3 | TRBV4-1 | CASSPVQGPTDTQYF
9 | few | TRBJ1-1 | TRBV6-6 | CASGAEAFF
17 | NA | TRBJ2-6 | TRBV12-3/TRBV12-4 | CASSLRQAYSGANVLTF
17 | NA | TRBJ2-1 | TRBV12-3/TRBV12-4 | CASRPNRDGSSYNEQFF
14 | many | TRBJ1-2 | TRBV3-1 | CASSQVGGHNGYTF
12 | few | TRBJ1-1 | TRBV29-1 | CSVQGGSAEAFF
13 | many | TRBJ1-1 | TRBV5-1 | CASSGDAGTEAFF
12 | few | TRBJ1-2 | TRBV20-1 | CSAQGHLGGYTF
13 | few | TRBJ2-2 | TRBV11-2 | CASSLTETGELFF
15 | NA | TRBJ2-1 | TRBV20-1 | CSARDRSGRANEQFF
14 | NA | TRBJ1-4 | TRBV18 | CASSPRQINEKLFF
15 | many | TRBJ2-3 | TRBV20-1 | CSATKTRITTDTQYF
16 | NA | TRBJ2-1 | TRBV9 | CASSVGPASSYNEQFF